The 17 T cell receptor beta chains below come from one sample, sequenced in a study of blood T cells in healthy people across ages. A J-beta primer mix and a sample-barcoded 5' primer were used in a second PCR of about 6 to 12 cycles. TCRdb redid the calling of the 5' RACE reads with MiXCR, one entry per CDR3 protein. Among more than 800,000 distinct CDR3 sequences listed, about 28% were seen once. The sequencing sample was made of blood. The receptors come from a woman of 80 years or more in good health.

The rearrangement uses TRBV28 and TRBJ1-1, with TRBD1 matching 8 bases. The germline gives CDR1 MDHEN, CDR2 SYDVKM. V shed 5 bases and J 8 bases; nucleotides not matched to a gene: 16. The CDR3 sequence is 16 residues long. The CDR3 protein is CASSQELGTGYREAFF. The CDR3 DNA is TGTGCCAGCAGTCAAGAATTAGGGACAGGCTACCGCGAAGCTTTCTTT.

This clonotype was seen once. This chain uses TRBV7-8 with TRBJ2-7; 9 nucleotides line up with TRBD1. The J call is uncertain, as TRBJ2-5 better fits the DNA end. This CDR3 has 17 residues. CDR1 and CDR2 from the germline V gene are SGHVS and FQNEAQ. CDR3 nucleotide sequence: TGTGCCAGCAGCTTAGTGGTGAGGACAGGGGACCAAGAGACCCAGTACTTC. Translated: CASSLVVRTGDQETQYF.

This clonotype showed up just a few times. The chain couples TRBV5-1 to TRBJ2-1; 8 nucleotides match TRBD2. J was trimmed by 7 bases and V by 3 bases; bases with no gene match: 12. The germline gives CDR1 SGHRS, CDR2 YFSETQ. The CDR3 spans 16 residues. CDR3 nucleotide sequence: TGCGCCAGCAGCTCCCTGACGGGGGGGGCATCGAATGAGCAGTTCTTC. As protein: CASSSLTGGASNEQFF.

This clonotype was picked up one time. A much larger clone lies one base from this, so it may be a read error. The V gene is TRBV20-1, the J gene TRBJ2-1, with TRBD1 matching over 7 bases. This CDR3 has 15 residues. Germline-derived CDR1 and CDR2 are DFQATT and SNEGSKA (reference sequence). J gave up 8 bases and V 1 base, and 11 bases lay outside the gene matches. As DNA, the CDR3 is TGCAGTGCTAGAGGGGCGAGGGGGCCTCACGATGAGCAGTTCTTC. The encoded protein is CSARGARGPHDEQFF.

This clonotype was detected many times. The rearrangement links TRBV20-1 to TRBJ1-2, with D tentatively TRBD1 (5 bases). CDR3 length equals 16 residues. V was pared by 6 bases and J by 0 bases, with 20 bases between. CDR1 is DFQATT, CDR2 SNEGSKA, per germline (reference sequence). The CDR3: CSASRGQNPTNYGYTF. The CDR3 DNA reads TGCAGTGCCTCCCGGGGCCAAAACCCCACTAACTATGGCTACACCTTC.

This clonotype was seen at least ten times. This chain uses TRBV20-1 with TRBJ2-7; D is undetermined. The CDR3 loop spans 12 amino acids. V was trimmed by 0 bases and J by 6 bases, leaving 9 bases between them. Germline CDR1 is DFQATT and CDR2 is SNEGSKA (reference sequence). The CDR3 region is CSARERVLEQYF. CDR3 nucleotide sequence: TGCAGTGCTAGAGAAAGGGTGCTCGAGCAGTACTTC.

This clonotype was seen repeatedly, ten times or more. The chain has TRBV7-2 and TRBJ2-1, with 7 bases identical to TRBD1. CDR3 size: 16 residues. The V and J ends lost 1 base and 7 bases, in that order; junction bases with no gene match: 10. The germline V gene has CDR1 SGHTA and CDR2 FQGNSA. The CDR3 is CASSLVGSGTVNEQFF. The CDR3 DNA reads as TGTGCCAGCAGCTTAGTCGGGTCCGGGACAGTAAATGAGCAGTTCTTC.

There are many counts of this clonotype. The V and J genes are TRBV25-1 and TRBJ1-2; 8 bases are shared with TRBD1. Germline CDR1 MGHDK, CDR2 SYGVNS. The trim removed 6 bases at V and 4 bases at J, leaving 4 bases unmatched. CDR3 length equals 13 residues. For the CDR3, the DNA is TGTGCCAGCAGGGGACAGGAGTTCTATGGCTACACCTTC. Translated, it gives CASRGQEFYGYTF.

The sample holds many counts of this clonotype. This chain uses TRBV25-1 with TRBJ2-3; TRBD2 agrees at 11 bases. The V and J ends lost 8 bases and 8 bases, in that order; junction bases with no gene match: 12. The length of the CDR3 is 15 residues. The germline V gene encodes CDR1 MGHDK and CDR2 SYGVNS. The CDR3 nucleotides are TGTGCCAGCCTTCGGACTAGCGGGTCCGTCGGTACGCAGTATTTT. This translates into CASLRTSGSVGTQYF.

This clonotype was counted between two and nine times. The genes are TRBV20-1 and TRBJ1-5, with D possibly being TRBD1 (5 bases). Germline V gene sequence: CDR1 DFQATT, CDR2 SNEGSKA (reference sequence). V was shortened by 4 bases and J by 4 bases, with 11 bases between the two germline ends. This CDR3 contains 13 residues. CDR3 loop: CSAKPQGNQPQHF. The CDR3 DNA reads TGCAGTGCTAAGCCTCAGGGAAATCAGCCCCAGCATTTT.

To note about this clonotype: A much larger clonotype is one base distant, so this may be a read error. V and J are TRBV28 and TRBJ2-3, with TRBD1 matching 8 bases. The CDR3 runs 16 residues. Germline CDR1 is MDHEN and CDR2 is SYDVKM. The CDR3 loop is CAGRPTPQTGADTQYF. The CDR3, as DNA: TGTGCCGGCAGGCCAACCCCCCAGACAGGGGCAGATACGCAGTATTTT.

In DNA, the CDR3 is TGTGCCAGCAGCCCTGCTGGGACAGGTCGCACAGATACGCAGTATTTT. It encodes CASSPAGTGRTDTQYF. This rearrangement joins TRBV7-2 to TRBJ2-3; TRBD1 agrees at 8 bases. The CDR3 is made up of 16 amino acids. Trimming cost V 5 bases and J 1 base; bases outside gene matches: 8. Germline CDR1 is SGHTA and CDR2 is FQGNSA.

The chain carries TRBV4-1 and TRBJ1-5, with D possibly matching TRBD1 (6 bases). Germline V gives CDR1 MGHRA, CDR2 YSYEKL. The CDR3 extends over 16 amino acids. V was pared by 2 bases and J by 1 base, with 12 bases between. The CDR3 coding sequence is TGCGCCAGCAGCCAAAACAGGGAGTGGAGCAATCAGCCCCAGCATTTT. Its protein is CASSQNREWSNQPQHF.

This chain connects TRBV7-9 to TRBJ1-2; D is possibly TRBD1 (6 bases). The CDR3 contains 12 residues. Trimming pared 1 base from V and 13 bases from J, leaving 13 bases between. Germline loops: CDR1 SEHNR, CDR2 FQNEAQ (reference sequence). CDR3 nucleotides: TGTGCCAGCAGCTTAGACAGGGCCGCCGGCACCTTC. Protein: CASSLDRAAGTF.

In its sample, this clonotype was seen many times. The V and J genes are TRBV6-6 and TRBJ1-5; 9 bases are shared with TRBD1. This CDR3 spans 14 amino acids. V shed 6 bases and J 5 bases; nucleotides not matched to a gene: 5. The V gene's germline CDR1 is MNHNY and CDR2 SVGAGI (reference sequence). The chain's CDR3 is CASSSTGGYQPQHF. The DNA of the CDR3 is TGTGCCAGCAGCTCTACAGGGGGCTATCAGCCCCAGCATTTT.

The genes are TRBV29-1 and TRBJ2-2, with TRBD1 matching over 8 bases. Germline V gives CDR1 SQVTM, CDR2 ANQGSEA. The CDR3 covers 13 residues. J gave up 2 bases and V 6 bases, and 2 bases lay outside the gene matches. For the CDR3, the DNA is TGCAGCGTGACAGGGGCTAACACCGGGGAGCTGTTTTTT. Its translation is CSVTGANTGELFF.

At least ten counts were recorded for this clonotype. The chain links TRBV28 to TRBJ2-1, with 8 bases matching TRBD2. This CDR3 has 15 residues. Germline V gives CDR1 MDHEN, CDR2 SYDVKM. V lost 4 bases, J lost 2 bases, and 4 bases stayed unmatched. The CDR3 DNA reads TGTGCCAGCAGTTCTCGGGGGGGGGCCTACAATGAGCAGTTCTTC. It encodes CASSSRGGAYNEQFF.